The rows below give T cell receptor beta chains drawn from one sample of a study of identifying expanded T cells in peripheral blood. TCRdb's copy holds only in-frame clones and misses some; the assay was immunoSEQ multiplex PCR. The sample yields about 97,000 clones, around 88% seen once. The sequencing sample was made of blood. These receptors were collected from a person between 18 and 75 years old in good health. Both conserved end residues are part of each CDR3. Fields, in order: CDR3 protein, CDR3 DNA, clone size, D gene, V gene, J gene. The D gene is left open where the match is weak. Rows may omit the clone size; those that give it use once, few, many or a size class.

CDR3aa: CASSLGMNTEAFF
CDR3nt: TGTGCCAGCAGCTTGGGTATGAACACTGAAGCTTTCTTT
abundance: .
d_gene: .
v_gene: TRBV5-8
j_gene: TRBJ1-1

CDR3aa: CATAKQGPEAKNIQYF
CDR3nt: TGTGCCACCGCCAAACAGGGGCCTGAGGCCAAAAACATTCAGTACTTC
abundance: .
d_gene: TRBD1
v_gene: TRBV19
j_gene: TRBJ2-4

CDR3aa: CASRAQGSTESTYEQYF
CDR3nt: TGCGCCAGCAGAGCACAGGGGTCAACCGAATCGACCTACGAGCAGTACTTC
abundance: .
d_gene: TRBD1
v_gene: TRBV4-3
j_gene: TRBJ2-7

CDR3aa: CASSRSGQSNYGYTF
CDR3nt: TGTGCCAGCAGCCGTAGCGGACAGTCTAACTATGGCTACACCTTC
abundance: .
d_gene: .
v_gene: TRBV6-6
j_gene: TRBJ1-2

CDR3aa: CASSYGTGGEQFF
CDR3nt: TGTGCCAGCAGTTATGGAACAGGGGGGGAGCAGTTCTTC
abundance: .
d_gene: TRBD1
v_gene: TRBV6-5
j_gene: TRBJ2-1

CDR3aa: CASRARTGANEKLFF
CDR3nt: TGTGCCAGCAGAGCCAGGACAGGGGCAAATGAAAAACTGTTTTTT
abundance: .
d_gene: TRBD1
v_gene: TRBV7-2
j_gene: TRBJ1-4

CDR3aa: CASSQVLRGGRETGELFF
CDR3nt: TGTGCCAGCAGCCAAGTCTTGCGGGGGGGCCGGGAGACCGGGGAGCTGTTTTTT
abundance: .
d_gene: TRBD2
v_gene: TRBV4-2
j_gene: TRBJ2-2

CDR3aa: CASNPGGHMNTGELFF
CDR3nt: TGTGCCAGCAACCCCGGAGGACATATGAACACCGGGGAGCTGTTTTTT
abundance: .
d_gene: .
v_gene: TRBV9
j_gene: TRBJ2-2

CDR3aa: CAWSGTGEHEQFF
CDR3nt: TGTGCCTGGAGTGGGACAGGGGAGCATGAGCAGTTCTTC
abundance: .
d_gene: TRBD1
v_gene: TRBV30
j_gene: TRBJ2-1

CDR3aa: CASSLAGGSETQYF
CDR3nt: TGTGCCAGCAGTCTAGCGGGGGGCTCGGAGACCCAGTACTTC
abundance: .
d_gene: TRBD2
v_gene: TRBV6-5
j_gene: TRBJ2-5

CDR3aa: CASSFGGGGAYEQYF
CDR3nt: TGTGCCAGCAGCTTCGGTGGAGGGGGGGCCTACGAGCAGTACTTC
abundance: many
d_gene: .
v_gene: TRBV7-9
j_gene: TRBJ2-7

CDR3aa: CASTRQDRGLHF
CDR3nt: TGTGCCAGCACCCGACAGGACAGAGGGCTCCACTTT
abundance: few
d_gene: .
v_gene: TRBV2
j_gene: TRBJ1-6

CDR3aa: CASSWGRGGLREQYF
CDR3nt: TGCGCCAGCAGCTGGGGTCGCGGGGGGTTGAGGGAGCAGTACTTC
abundance: .
d_gene: TRBD2
v_gene: TRBV5-1
j_gene: TRBJ2-7

CDR3aa: CSVGVSGASETQYF
CDR3nt: TGCAGCGTTGGGGTTAGCGGGGCTTCGGAGACCCAGTACTTC
abundance: once
d_gene: TRBD2
v_gene: TRBV29-1
j_gene: TRBJ2-5

CDR3aa: CASSPGGDSPLHF
CDR3nt: TGTGCCAGCAGCCCTGGCGGGGATTCACCCCTCCACTTT
abundance: .
d_gene: .
v_gene: TRBV7-2
j_gene: TRBJ1-6

CDR3aa: CSVEKNLEAFF
CDR3nt: TGCAGCGTTGAGAAGAACCTTGAAGCTTTCTTT
abundance: .
d_gene: .
v_gene: TRBV29-1
j_gene: TRBJ1-1

CDR3aa: CASSSIGGGVETQYF
CDR3nt: TGTGCCAGCAGCTCTATTGGGGGCGGTGTTGAGACCCAGTACTTC
abundance: .
d_gene: .
v_gene: TRBV5-6
j_gene: TRBJ2-5

CDR3aa: CASSQDRTGVGEKLFF
CDR3nt: TGCGCCAGCAGCCAAGATAGGACAGGAGTCGGCGAAAAACTGTTTTTT
abundance: .
d_gene: TRBD1
v_gene: TRBV4-3
j_gene: TRBJ1-4

CDR3aa: CASSSPLHATNEKLFF
CDR3nt: TGTGCCAGCAGTTCGCCCCTTCATGCAACTAATGAAAAACTGTTTTTT
abundance: .
d_gene: .
v_gene: TRBV6-4
j_gene: TRBJ1-4

CDR3aa: CASSLQGDGYTF
CDR3nt: TGCGCCAGCAGCCTACAGGGGGATGGCTACACCTTC
abundance: .
d_gene: TRBD1
v_gene: TRBV5-1
j_gene: TRBJ1-2

CDR3aa: CASSPGRGNTEAFF
CDR3nt: TGTGCCAGCAGCCCCGGGAGGGGGAACACTGAAGCTTTCTTT
abundance: once
d_gene: .
v_gene: TRBV5-5
j_gene: TRBJ1-1

CDR3aa: CATQQGGGETQYF
CDR3nt: TGTGCCACCCAACAGGGAGGGGGAGAGACCCAGTACTTC
abundance: once
d_gene: .
v_gene: TRBV11-2
j_gene: TRBJ2-5

CDR3aa: CASSQSLTSNTGELFF
CDR3nt: TGTGCCAGCAGCCAAAGCCTCACGTCGAACACCGGGGAGCTGTTTTTT
abundance: .
d_gene: .
v_gene: TRBV4-2
j_gene: TRBJ2-2

CDR3aa: CASSASGGRHEQYF
CDR3nt: TGTGCCAGCAGCGCATCGGGGGGGCGGCACGAGCAGTACTTC
abundance: .
d_gene: TRBD2
v_gene: TRBV9
j_gene: TRBJ2-7

CDR3aa: CASSLYTGTYNEQFF
CDR3nt: TGCGCCAGCAGCTTATATACTGGGACCTACAATGAGCAGTTCTTC
abundance: .
d_gene: .
v_gene: TRBV5-1
j_gene: TRBJ2-1

CDR3aa: CASSPPALGANVLTF
CDR3nt: TGTGCCAGCTCACCACCAGCTCTTGGGGCCAACGTCCTGACTTTC
abundance: .
d_gene: .
v_gene: TRBV18
j_gene: TRBJ2-6

CDR3aa: CASSLGVEETQYF
CDR3nt: TGCGCCAGCAGCTTGGGAGTCGAAGAGACCCAGTACTTC
abundance: .
d_gene: .
v_gene: TRBV5-1
j_gene: TRBJ2-5

CDR3aa: CASSSRDGRWDIQYF
CDR3nt: TGTGCCAGCAGCAGCCGGGACGGAAGGTGGGACATTCAGTACTTC
abundance: once
d_gene: .
v_gene: TRBV5-6
j_gene: TRBJ2-4

CDR3aa: CASSPGPGQGRDF
CDR3nt: TGTGCCAGCAGTCCCGGTCCGGGACAGGGAAGGGACTTC
abundance: .
d_gene: TRBD1
v_gene: TRBV6-5
j_gene: TRBJ2-7

CDR3aa: CASSLETRTLHF
CDR3nt: TGTGCCAGCAGCTTAGAGACAAGAACCCTCCACTTT
abundance: .
d_gene: .
v_gene: TRBV7-2
j_gene: TRBJ1-6

CDR3aa: CASSPGEWSLNEQFF
CDR3nt: TGTGCCAGCAGCCCCGGAGAGTGGAGTCTGAATGAGCAGTTCTTC
abundance: .
d_gene: .
v_gene: TRBV11-2
j_gene: TRBJ2-1

CDR3aa: CASSFRSQPPRDTQYF
CDR3nt: TGTGCCAGCAGCTTTCGGTCCCAACCTCCCAGGGATACGCAGTATTTT
abundance: .
d_gene: .
v_gene: TRBV7-9
j_gene: TRBJ2-3